These T cell receptor beta chains were read from a single sample in a study of blood T cell repertoires in COVID-19. Here immunoSEQ multiplex PCR was the method, and the copy in TCRdb shows in-frame clones only, minus some. The repertoire holds about 480,000 clones, with about 87% as singletons. What was sequenced was peripheral blood. The receptors derive from a woman aged 45-59 years with COVID-19, enrolled during active disease. CDR3s leave out the opening cysteine and the closing phenylalanine or tryptophan. A D gene is named only where the DNA matches it firmly.

v_call	cdr3_length	d_call	j_call	cdr3_aa
TRBV13	11	TRBD1	TRBJ1-2	ASSLQGAGGYT
TRBV6-5	11	TRBD1	TRBJ1-2	ASRPGQGRGYT
TRBV29-1	11	.	TRBJ1-4	SARGSLNEKLF
TRBV5-1	13	TRBD2	TRBJ2-1	ASSLEGLELGEQF
TRBV5-3	12	.	TRBJ2-2	ARSLALLTGELF
TRBV30	11	.	TRBJ2-5	AWSRSPGETQY
TRBV2	12	.	TRBJ2-2	ASSPHSNTGELF
TRBV9	11	TRBD2	TRBJ2-7	ASSVSGGAEQY
TRBV6-6	13	.	TRBJ2-3	ASSPLDHLSQSQY
TRBV12-3/TRBV12-4	10	TRBD2	TRBJ2-2	ASSRTRGELF
TRBV5-6	14	TRBD1	TRBJ2-3	ASNSIDRAPTDTQY
TRBV10-3	15	TRBD2	TRBJ2-5	AISESRLAGVQETQY
TRBV5-1	13	.	TRBJ1-6	ASSLEGGTLTSLH
TRBV18	12	.	TRBJ1-2	ASSPRQVNYGYT
TRBV19	12	.	TRBJ1-2	ASSIEAGFYGYT
TRBV18	13	TRBD1	TRBJ1-6	ASSPRTGDNSPLH
TRBV28	11	TRBD1	TRBJ1-2	ASSLQGAYGYT